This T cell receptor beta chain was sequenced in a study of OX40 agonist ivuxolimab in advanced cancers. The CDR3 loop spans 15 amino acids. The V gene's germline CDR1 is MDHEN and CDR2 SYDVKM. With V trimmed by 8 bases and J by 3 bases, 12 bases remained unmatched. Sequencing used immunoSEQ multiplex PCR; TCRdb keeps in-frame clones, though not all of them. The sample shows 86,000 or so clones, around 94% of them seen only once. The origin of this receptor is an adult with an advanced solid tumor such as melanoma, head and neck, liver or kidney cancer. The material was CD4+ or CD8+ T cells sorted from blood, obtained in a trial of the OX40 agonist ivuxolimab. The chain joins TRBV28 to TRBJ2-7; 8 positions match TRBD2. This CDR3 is CASGRGGALIYEQYF. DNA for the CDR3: TGTGCCAGCGGCCGGGGGGGAGCCCTTATCTACGAGCAGTACTTC. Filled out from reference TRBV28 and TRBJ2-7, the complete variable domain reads DVKVTQSSRYLVKRTGEKVFLECVQDMDHENMFWYRQDPGLGLRLIYFSYDVKMKEKGDIPEGYSVSREKKERFSLILESASTNQTSMYLCASGRGGALIYEQYFGPGTRLTVT.